The 2 T cell receptor beta chains given below trace back to one sample, sequenced in a study of CD8+ T cells in alopecia areata. Extracted RNA was reverse transcribed, and the resulting cDNA served as sequencing template. The data were produced by immunoSEQ multiplex PCR, yet TCRdb's version contains in-frame clones alone and is incomplete. This sample has roughly 180,000 clones, with about 48% found just once. Regarding treatment: oral pan-JAK inhibitor, 5-10 mg twice daily. This material consisted of CD8+ T cells sorted from blood, taken at week 24, from a patient treated with tofacitinib. The origin of the receptors is a human donor with alopecia areata.

The V call is TRBV11-2, the J call TRBJ2-5; the D gene could be TRBD1 or TRBD2 (5 bases each). V was pared by 5 bases and J by 1 base, with 14 bases between. The CDR3 has 15 amino acids. Germline V gene sequence: CDR1 SGHAT, CDR2 FQNNGV. The CDR3 here is CASSPGTETQETQYF. The CDR3 DNA is TGTGCCAGCAGCCCAGGGACCGAAACCCAAGAGACCCAGTACTTC.

The chain recombines TRBV7-2 with TRBJ2-1, with D unresolved. Germline values: CDR1 SGHTA, CDR2 FQGNSA. This CDR3 contains 12 residues. V lost 7 bases and J lost 6, with 10 bases in between. CDR3 nucleotides: TGTGCCAGCACCCAACGGGTCAATGAGCAGTTCTTC. The encoded protein is CASTQRVNEQFF.